The rows below give T cell receptor beta chains drawn from one sample of a study of T-cell memory formation after mild COVID-19. TCRdb passed the 5' RACE reads through MiXCR, listing each CDR3 protein once. The table lists about 410,000 distinct CDR3 sequences, under 20% of them singletons. Specimen: PBMCs or a T cell subset sorted from them (not recorded which). The source of these receptors is a man between 18 and 29 years old who had mild COVID-19 (a few samples of this study predate the infection). Cell type and time point are not known. The CDR3 runs from the conserved cysteine through the conserved F or W. A D gene is named only where the DNA matches it firmly. Only some rows state a clone size, as once, few, many or a class for expanded clones.

D: .
J: TRBJ2-1
V: TRBV4-3
size: few
DNA: TGCGCCAGCAGCCAAGATCTTAACGGACCGAGCTCCTACAATGAGCAGTTCTTC
CDR3: CASSQDLNGPSSYNEQFF

D: .
J: TRBJ2-2
V: TRBV27
size: few
DNA: TGTGCCAGCAGGCCACTTGGAATTGCCACCGGGGAGCTGTTTTTT
CDR3: CASRPLGIATGELFF

D: .
J: TRBJ1-1
V: TRBV2
size: many
DNA: TGTGCCAGTGGGAAAGGCACTGAAGCTTTCTTT
CDR3: CASGKGTEAFF

D: .
J: TRBJ2-3
V: TRBV7-9
size: .
DNA: TGTGCCAGCAGCTTACCGAGGTTAGGGACGGCAGATACGCAGTATTTT
CDR3: CASSLPRLGTADTQYF

D: .
J: TRBJ1-5
V: TRBV2
size: few
DNA: TGTGCCAGCGGCGGGGGCAATCAGCCCCAGCATTTT
CDR3: CASGGGNQPQHF

D: .
J: TRBJ2-5
V: TRBV12-3/TRBV12-4
size: few
DNA: TGTGCCAGCACTCAACAGGCGGAGGAGACCCAGTACTTC
CDR3: CASTQQAEETQYF

D: .
J: TRBJ1-2
V: TRBV20-1
size: .
DNA: TGCAGTGCTTACACCGGCTGGGGCTACACCTTC
CDR3: CSAYTGWGYTF

D: .
J: TRBJ2-2
V: TRBV5-1
size: .
DNA: TGCGCCAGCAGGCCCCCCGGGGGCGTCGGCACCGGGGAGCTGTTTTTT
CDR3: CASRPPGGVGTGELFF

D: .
J: TRBJ2-3
V: TRBV24-1
size: few
DNA: TGTGCCACCAGTCCTCCAGGACACACAGATACGCAGTATTTT
CDR3: CATSPPGHTDTQYF

D: TRBD1
J: TRBJ2-3
V: TRBV6-1
size: few
DNA: TGTGCCAGCAAGGATACCGGGACAGGGGGCACGGATACGCAGTATTTT
CDR3: CASKDTGTGGTDTQYF

D: TRBD2
J: TRBJ2-2
V: TRBV9
size: .
DNA: TGTGCCAGCAGCGTTAGCGGGGCCCGAACAGACGGAACCGGGGAGCTGTTTTTT
CDR3: CASSVSGARTDGTGELFF

D: .
J: TRBJ2-5
V: TRBV7-6
size: few
DNA: TGTGCCAGCAGCACCTACAGCGACCAAGAGACCCAGTACTTC
CDR3: CASSTYSDQETQYF

D: .
J: TRBJ2-3
V: TRBV30
size: many
DNA: TGTGCCTGGAGTAGGGGATACACAGATACGCAGTATTTT
CDR3: CAWSRGYTDTQYF

D: TRBD1
J: TRBJ1-1
V: TRBV10-3
size: .
DNA: TGTGCCATCATGGAAGGGGGCTTCACTGAAGCTTTCTTT
CDR3: CAIMEGGFTEAFF